The 25 T cell receptor beta chains reported below all come from one sample, sequenced in a study of PD-1 blockade in classical Hodgkin lymphoma. Every single patient, without exception, relapsed after autologous stem cell transplantation, and brentuximab vedotin exposure varied. Profiling relied on immunoSEQ multiplex PCR, and the TCRdb table lists in-frame clones only, not all of them. The table lists 13,000 or so clones, about four fifths of them singletons. This material consisted of peripheral blood mononuclear cells (PBMCs), taken at baseline. Every receptor here comes from a human donor with classical Hodgkin lymphoma.

The V and J genes are TRBV2 and TRBJ2-3, with no clear D. Trimming stripped 7 bases from V and 4 bases from J, with 9 bases between. Germline assignment: CDR1 SNHLY and CDR2 FYNNEI. This CDR3 is 12 amino acids long. The CDR3 DNA is TGTGCCAGCACCGCCTGGGCAGATACGCAGTATTTT. It yields the protein CASTAWADTQYF. The whole variable domain, remainder taken from reference TRBV2 and TRBJ2-3, is EPEVTQTPSHQVTQMGQEVILRCVPISNHLYFYWYRQILGQKVEFLVSFYNNEISEKSEIFDDQFSVERPDGSNFTLKIRSTKLEDSAMYFCASTAWADTQYFGPGTRLTVL.

In this sample, this clone turned up a few times. The gene calls are TRBV28 and TRBJ1-1; D is ambiguous. The CDR3 has 14 amino acids. The V gene's germline CDR1 is MDHEN and CDR2 SYDVKM. V lost 3 bases to trimming and J lost 2 bases, with 10 bases between them. CDR3 sequence reads: CASSFLWRNTEAFF. Written as DNA, the CDR3 is TGTGCCAGCAGTTTCTTATGGAGAAACACTGAAGCTTTCTTT.

The rearrangement links TRBV29-1 to TRBJ1-2; TRBD1 matches at 8 bases. With V trimmed by 4 bases and J by 4 bases, 11 bases remained unmatched. Germline CDR1 and CDR2: SQVTM and ANQGSEA. The CDR3 runs to 15 residues. DNA of the CDR3: TGCAGCGTTGCTGTGGCAGGGGGCGTAGGCTATGGCTACACCTTC. It yields the protein CSVAVAGGVGYGYTF.

The gene calls are TRBV6-4 and TRBJ2-1; D uncertain. V gave up 0 bases and J gave up 1 base, with 7 bases separating them. The CDR3 covers 15 residues. Per germline, CDR1 MRHNA and CDR2 SNTAGT. This CDR3 reads CASSDSDGSYNEQFF. The CDR3 bases are TGTGCCAGCAGTGACTCAGACGGTTCCTACAATGAGCAGTTCTTC.

This sequence joins TRBV25-1 and TRBJ1-3; D gene unclear. Deletions cut 2 bases from V and 0 bases from J, with 14 bases between. The CDR3 runs to 17 residues. Germline CDR1 and CDR2: MGHDK and SYGVNS. DNA of the CDR3: TGTGCCAGCAGTGAAGTAGACTCAGGTAGCTCTGGAAACACCATATATTTT. Translation: CASSEVDSGSSGNTIYF.

DNA of the CDR3: TGTGCCAGCAGCCGGGACAGGGGGTACGAGCAGTACTTC. Translating gives CASSRDRGYEQYF. This chain connects TRBV13 to TRBJ2-7, with 11 bases that match TRBD1. Germline V gene lookup returns CDR1 PRHDT and CDR2 FYEKMQ (reference sequence). This CDR3 comprises 13 residues. The trim removed 5 bases at V and 4 bases at J, leaving 1 base unmatched.

The count of this clone is one. This chain uses TRBV5-4 with TRBJ1-1, with D perhaps matching TRBD1 (5 bases). The CDR3 is 16 amino acids. The germline gives CDR1 SGHNT, CDR2 YYREEE (reference sequence). Trimming removed 4 bases from V and 3 bases from J, with 19 bases in between. The CDR3 sequence is CASSPNPGGGDTEAFF. CDR3 in DNA: TGTGCCAGCAGCCCTAACCCCGGGGGAGGTGACACTGAAGCTTTCTTT.

This chain connects TRBV7-8 to TRBJ2-3, with D hard to call. The V gene's germline CDR1 is SGHVS and CDR2 FQNEAQ. CDR3 size: 11 residues. V lost 0 bases, J lost 6 bases, and 1 base lay in between. For the CDR3, the DNA is TGTGCCAGCAGCTTAGCGGATACGCAGTATTTT. It specifies CASSLADTQYF.

This sequence joins TRBV15 and TRBJ2-1; TRBD1 aligns across 9 bases. The J segment lost 3 bases and the V segment lost 2 bases, leaving 5 bases of the junction unmatched. Germline V gene sequence: CDR1 LNHNV, CDR2 YYDKDF (reference sequence). The CDR3 extends over 16 amino acids. The CDR3: CATSRRGTGNYNEQFF. CDR3 coding DNA: TGTGCCACCAGCAGACGCGGGACAGGGAACTACAATGAGCAGTTCTTC.

The rearrangement joins TRBV6-4 to TRBJ1-6; no firm D call. V dropped 0 bases and J dropped 7 bases, with 7 bases sitting between them. The CDR3 is 14 residues long. The germline V gene encodes CDR1 MRHNA and CDR2 SNTAGT. The CDR3 DNA follows: TGTGCCAGCAGTGACTCGCCTGACAATTCACCCCTCCACTTT. Protein sequence: CASSDSPDNSPLHF.

The rearrangement joins TRBV2 to TRBJ1-5; D perhaps matches TRBD1 (5 bases). Germline lookup yields CDR1 SNHLY and CDR2 FYNNEI. Trimming cost V 6 bases and J 2 bases, with 14 bases left between them. The CDR3 runs 15 residues. CDR3 protein: CASRVTEVRNQPQHF. DNA of the CDR3: TGTGCCAGCAGGGTGACAGAGGTTCGCAATCAGCCCCAGCATTTT. The variable domain in full, completed from reference TRBV2 and TRBJ1-5, reads EPEVTQTPSHQVTQMGQEVILRCVPISNHLYFYWYRQILGQKVEFLVSFYNNEISEKSEIFDDQFSVERPDGSNFTLKIRSTKLEDSAMYFCASRVTEVRNQPQHFGDGTRLSIL.

The chain is built from TRBV19 and TRBJ2-2; 13 positions match TRBD2. The ends lost 3 bases at V and 3 bases at J; junction bases unmatched: 7. Germline CDR1 LNHDA, CDR2 SQIVND (reference sequence). The CDR3 has 18 amino acids. The CDR3, as DNA: TGTGCCAGTAGTATCCTTGTTGGACTAGCGGGAGACACCGGGGAGCTGTTTTTT. It specifies CASSILVGLAGDTGELFF.

The J gene is TRBJ1-1, the V gene TRBV2; TRBD1 matches 9 bases. This CDR3 has 13 amino acids. After removal of 5 bases from V and 4 bases from J, the junction contained 2 bases not matched to a gene. CDR1 is SNHLY and CDR2 is FYNNEI in the germline V gene. CDR3 in amino acids: CASSLQGATEAFF. CDR3 sequence (DNA): TGTGCCAGCAGTTTACAGGGGGCCACTGAAGCTTTCTTT. The full variable domain, rest sourced from reference TRBV2 and TRBJ1-1, is EPEVTQTPSHQVTQMGQEVILRCVPISNHLYFYWYRQILGQKVEFLVSFYNNEISEKSEIFDDQFSVERPDGSNFTLKIRSTKLEDSAMYFCASSLQGATEAFFGQGTRLTVV.

The CDR3 nucleotides are TGTGCCAGCAGCTTAGGAATGGGGAGGAAGGGCGGATCTGGCTACACCTTC. Translated: CASSLGMGRKGGSGYTF. This chain uses TRBV13 with TRBJ1-2; no clear D gene. Germline-derived CDR1 and CDR2 are PRHDT and FYEKMQ (reference sequence). V lost 0 bases and J lost 7, with 21 bases in between. CDR3 length equals 17 residues.

The V call is TRBV5-1, the J call TRBJ1-4; TRBD1 matches at 9 bases. The CDR3 spans 18 residues. The germline V gene encodes CDR1 SGHRS and CDR2 YFSETQ. Trimming removed 4 bases from V and 4 bases from J; junction bases left unmatched: 14. Here the CDR3 reads CASSATLLTGGFNEKLFF. The CDR3, as DNA: TGCGCCAGCAGCGCCACCCTATTGACAGGGGGGTTTAATGAAAAACTGTTTTTT.

V usage is TRBV6-4 and J usage is TRBJ1-2; 7 nucleotides line up with TRBD1. Germline V CDR1 and CDR2: MRHNA, SNTAGT. V lost 0 bases to trimming and J lost 6 bases; unmatched junction nucleotides: 4. This CDR3 spans 14 amino acids. Here the CDR3 reads CASSDSTGTDGYTF. CDR3 in DNA: TGTGCCAGCAGTGACTCGACAGGGACGGATGGCTACACCTTC.

V is TRBV4-1 and J is TRBJ1-2; D gene ambiguous. The germline gives CDR1 MGHRA, CDR2 YSYEKL. The CDR3 consists of 17 residues. With 1 base removed from V and 6 bases from J, the gap between germline ends came to 21 bases. The CDR3 bases are TGCGCCAGCAGCCAAGTCCGTAGATTAACCGCTGGGGATGGCTACACCTTC. It is translated as CASSQVRRLTAGDGYTF.

The rearrangement joins TRBV11-2 to TRBJ2-3; D gene unclear. The germline V gene has CDR1 SGHAT and CDR2 FQNNGV. This CDR3 has 12 amino acids. The V and J ends lost 6 bases and 3 bases respectively, with 7 bases between them. CDR3 DNA sequence: TGTGCCAGCAGTATAACGACAGATACGCAGTATTTT. Residues: CASSITTDTQYF.

This chain connects TRBV11-2 to TRBJ2-2; D not certain. Trimming stripped 4 bases from V and 2 bases from J, with 20 bases between. CDR1 SGHAT and CDR2 FQNNGV come from the germline V gene. The CDR3 has 18 amino acids. The CDR3 nucleotides are TGTGCCAGCAGCTCCCTTAGGTGGCGGTGGGGTAACACCGGGGAGCTGTTTTTT. Protein sequence: CASSSLRWRWGNTGELFF.

This clone counts as large. Other DNA variants within this sample encode the same CDR3. The genes are TRBV9 and TRBJ1-3; D is unclear. The length of the CDR3 is 15 residues. Trimming left V 3 bases short and J 2 bases short, with 12 bases between. Germline lookup yields CDR1 SGDLS and CDR2 YYNGEE. The CDR3 bases are TGTGCCAGCAGCGCCAGTGGAGGGACTGGAAACACCATATATTTT. Protein product: CASSASGGTGNTIYF.

This chain uses TRBV11-2 with TRBJ1-2, with 8 bases that match TRBD1. The CDR3 is 16 amino acids. J gave up 7 bases and V 5 bases, and 15 bases lay outside the gene matches. Germline V gene data show CDR1 as SGHAT and CDR2 as FQNNGV. CDR3 coding DNA: TGTGCCAGCAGCCAAAACCGAGCAGGGGGCGTTAGTGGCTACACCTTC. This translates into CASSQNRAGGVSGYTF.

This sequence joins TRBV7-8 and TRBJ1-6, with 8 bases fitting TRBD1. J gave up 6 bases and V 0 bases, and 4 bases lay outside the gene matches. Germline V lookup: CDR1 SGHVS, CDR2 FQNEAQ. The CDR3 has 16 residues. DNA of the CDR3: TGTGCCAGCAGCTTAGCGCTAACAGGGGGTAATTCACCCCTCCACTTT. This codes for CASSLALTGGNSPLHF.

The chain uses TRBV7-9 and TRBJ1-4, with TRBD1 matching 11 bases. From germline, CDR1 is SEHNR and CDR2 FQNEAQ (reference sequence). The junction had 6 bases not matched to a gene; V was cut back by 5 bases and J by 7 bases. The CDR3 is 15 amino acids. The CDR3 DNA follows: TGTGCCAGCAGCACCGGACAGGGGGCTTTTGAAAAACTGTTTTTT. As protein: CASSTGQGAFEKLFF.

The V gene is TRBV5-1, the J gene TRBJ2-3; TRBD2 aligns across 10 bases. J was trimmed by 4 bases and V by 4 bases; bases with no gene match: 3. The CDR3 has 14 residues. Germline CDR1 SGHRS, CDR2 YFSETQ. The CDR3 coding sequence is TGCGCCAGCAGCGCCGGGACTAGCGCAGATACGCAGTATTTT. Amino acids: CASSAGTSADTQYF.

This clone has just a few counts. The chain carries TRBV10-1 and TRBJ2-6; D not certain. V dropped 0 bases and J dropped 2 bases, with 8 bases sitting between them. The germline CDR1 and CDR2 sequences are WNHNN and SYGVQD (reference sequence). The CDR3 runs to 16 residues. The CDR3 coding sequence is TGCGCCAGCAGTGAGTCGATTTCGGCTGGGGCCAACGTCCTGACTTTC. Protein: CASSESISAGANVLTF.